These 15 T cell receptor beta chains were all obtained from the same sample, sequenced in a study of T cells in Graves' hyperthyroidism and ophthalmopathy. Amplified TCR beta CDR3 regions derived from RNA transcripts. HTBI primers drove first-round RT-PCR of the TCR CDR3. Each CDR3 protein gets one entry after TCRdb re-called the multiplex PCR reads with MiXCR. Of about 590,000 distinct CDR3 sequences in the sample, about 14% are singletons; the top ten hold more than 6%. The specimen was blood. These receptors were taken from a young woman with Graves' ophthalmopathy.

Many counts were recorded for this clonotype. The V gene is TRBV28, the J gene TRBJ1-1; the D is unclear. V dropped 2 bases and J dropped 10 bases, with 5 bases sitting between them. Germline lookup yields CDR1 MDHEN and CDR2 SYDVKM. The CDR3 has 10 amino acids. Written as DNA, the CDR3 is TGTGCCAGCAGTTTAGGGGTAGCTTTCTTT. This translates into CASSLGVAFF.

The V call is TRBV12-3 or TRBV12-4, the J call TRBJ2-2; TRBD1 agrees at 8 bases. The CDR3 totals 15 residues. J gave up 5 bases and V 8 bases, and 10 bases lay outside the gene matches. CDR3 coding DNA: TGTGCCAGCCATCCCAGGGGGCGGGTTACCGGGGAGCTGTTTTTT. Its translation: CASHPRGRVTGELFF.

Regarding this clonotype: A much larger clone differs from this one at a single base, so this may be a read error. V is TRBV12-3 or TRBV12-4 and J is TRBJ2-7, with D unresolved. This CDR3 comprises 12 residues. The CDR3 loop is CASSPEYYEQHF. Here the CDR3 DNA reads TGTGCCAGCAGTCCCGAGTACTACGAGCAGCACTTC.

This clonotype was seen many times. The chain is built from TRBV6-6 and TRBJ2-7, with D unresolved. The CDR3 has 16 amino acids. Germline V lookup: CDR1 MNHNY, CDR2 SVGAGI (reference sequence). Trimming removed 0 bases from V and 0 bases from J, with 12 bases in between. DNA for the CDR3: TGTGCCAGCAGTTACTCGAGTAGCACAAGCTCCTACGAGCAGTACTTC. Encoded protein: CASSYSSSTSSYEQYF.

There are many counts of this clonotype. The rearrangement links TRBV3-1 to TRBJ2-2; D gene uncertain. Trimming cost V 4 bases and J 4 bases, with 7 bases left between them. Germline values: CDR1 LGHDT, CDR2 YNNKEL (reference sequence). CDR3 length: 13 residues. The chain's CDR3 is CASSPDLTGELFF. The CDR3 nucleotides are TGTGCCAGCAGCCCAGACCTCACCGGGGAGCTGTTTTTT.

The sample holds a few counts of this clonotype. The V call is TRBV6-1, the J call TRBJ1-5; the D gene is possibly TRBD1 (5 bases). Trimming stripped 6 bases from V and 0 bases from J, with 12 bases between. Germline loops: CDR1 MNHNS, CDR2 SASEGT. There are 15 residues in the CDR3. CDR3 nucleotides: TGTGCCAGCAGGGGGACCGGGTATAGCAATCAGCCCCAGCATTTT. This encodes CASRGTGYSNQPQHF.

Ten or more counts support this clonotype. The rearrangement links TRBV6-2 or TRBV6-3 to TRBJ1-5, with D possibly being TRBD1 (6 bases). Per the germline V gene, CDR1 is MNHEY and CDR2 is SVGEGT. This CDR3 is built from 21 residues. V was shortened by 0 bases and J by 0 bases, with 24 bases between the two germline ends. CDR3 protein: CASSYSRRGTGLSSSNQPQHF. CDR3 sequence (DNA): TGTGCCAGCAGTTACTCGAGACGAGGTACAGGGCTTTCGAGTAGCAATCAGCCCCAGCATTTT.

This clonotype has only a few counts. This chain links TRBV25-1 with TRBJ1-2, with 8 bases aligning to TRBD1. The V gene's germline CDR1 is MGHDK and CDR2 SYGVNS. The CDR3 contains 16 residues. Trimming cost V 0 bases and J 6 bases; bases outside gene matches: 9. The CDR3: CASSEYTRTGFNGYTF. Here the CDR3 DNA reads TGTGCCAGCAGTGAATATACCCGGACAGGGTTTAATGGCTACACCTTC.

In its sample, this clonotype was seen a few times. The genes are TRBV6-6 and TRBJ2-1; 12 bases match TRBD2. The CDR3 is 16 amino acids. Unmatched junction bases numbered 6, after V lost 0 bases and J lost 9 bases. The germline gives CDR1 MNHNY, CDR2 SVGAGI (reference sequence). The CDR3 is CASSYSRLAGAGEQFF. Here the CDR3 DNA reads TGTGCCAGCAGTTACTCAAGACTAGCGGGAGCTGGTGAGCAGTTCTTC.

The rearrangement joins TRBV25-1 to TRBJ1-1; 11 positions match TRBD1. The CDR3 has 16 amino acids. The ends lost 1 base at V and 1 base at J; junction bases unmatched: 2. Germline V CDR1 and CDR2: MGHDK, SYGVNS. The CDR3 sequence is CASSEWDRGGNTEAFF. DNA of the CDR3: TGTGCCAGCAGTGAATGGGACAGGGGGGGGAACACTGAAGCTTTCTTT. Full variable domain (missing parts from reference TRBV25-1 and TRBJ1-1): EADIYQTPRYLVIGTGKKITLECSQTMGHDKMYWYQQDPGMELHLIHYSYGVNSTEKGDLSSESTVSRIRTEHFPLTLESARPSHTSQYLCASSEWDRGGNTEAFFGQGTRLTVV.

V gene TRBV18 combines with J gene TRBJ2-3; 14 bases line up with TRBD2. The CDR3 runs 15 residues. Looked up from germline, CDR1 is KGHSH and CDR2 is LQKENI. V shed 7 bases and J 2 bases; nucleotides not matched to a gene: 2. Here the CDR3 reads CASLGLAGDTDTQYF. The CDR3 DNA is TGTGCCAGCTTGGGACTAGCGGGAGACACAGATACGCAGTATTTT. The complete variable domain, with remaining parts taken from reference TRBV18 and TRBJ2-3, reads NAGVMQNPRHLVRRRGQEARLRCSPMKGHSHVYWYRQLPEEGLKFMVYLQKENIIDESGMPKERFSAEFPKEGPSILRIQQVVRGDSAAYFCASLGLAGDTDTQYFGPGTRLTVL.

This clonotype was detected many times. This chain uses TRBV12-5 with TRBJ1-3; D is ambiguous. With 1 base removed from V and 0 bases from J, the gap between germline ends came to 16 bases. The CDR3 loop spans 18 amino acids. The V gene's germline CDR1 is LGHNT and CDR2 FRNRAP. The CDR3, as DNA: TGTGCTAGTGGTTTGGCCCTTTGGGGAGCAGGCTCTGGAAACACCATATATTTT. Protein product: CASGLALWGAGSGNTIYF.

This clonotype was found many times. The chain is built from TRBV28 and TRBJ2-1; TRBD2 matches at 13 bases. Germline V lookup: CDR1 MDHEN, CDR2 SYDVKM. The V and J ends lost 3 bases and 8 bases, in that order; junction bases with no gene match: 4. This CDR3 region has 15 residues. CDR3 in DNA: TGTGCCAGCAGTTTCCCGACTAGCGGGGGGTATGAGCAGTTCTTC. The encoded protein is CASSFPTSGGYEQFF.

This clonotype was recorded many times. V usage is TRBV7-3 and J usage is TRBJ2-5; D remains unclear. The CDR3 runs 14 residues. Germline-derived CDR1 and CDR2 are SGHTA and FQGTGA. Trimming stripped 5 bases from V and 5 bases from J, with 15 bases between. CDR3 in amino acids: CASSPTGQAETQYF. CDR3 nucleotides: TGTGCCAGCAGCCCTACTGGCCAGGCGGAGACCCAGTACTTC.

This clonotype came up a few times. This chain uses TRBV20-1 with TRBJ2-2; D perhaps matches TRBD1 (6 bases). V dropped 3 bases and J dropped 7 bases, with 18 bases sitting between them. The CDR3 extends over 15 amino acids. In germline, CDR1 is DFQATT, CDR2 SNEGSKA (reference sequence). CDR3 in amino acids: CSARTPARTDGELFF. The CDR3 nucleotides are TGCAGTGCTAGGACCCCGGCGAGGACAGACGGGGAGCTGTTTTTT.